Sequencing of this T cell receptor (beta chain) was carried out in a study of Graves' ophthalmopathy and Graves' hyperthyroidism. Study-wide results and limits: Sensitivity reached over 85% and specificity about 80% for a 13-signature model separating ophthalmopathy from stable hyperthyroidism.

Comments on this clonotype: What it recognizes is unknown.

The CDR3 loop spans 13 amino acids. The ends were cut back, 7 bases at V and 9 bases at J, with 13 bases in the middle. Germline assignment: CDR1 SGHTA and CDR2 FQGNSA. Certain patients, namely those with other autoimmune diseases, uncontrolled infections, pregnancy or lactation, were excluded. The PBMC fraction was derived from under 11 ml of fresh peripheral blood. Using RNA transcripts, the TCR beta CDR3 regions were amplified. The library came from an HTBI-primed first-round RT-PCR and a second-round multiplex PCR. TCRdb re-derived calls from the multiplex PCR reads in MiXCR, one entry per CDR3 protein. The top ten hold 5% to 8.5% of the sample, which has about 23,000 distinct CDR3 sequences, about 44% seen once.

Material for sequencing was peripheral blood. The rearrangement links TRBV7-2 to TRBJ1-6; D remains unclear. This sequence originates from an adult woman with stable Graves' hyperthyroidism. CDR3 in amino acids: CASIKTSSSPLHF. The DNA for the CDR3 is TGTGCCAGCATCAAGACAAGTTCTTCACCCCTCCACTTT.